This entry lists 7 T cell receptor beta chains sequenced from one sample in a study of blood T cell repertoires in COVID-19. Only in-frame clones appear in the TCRdb table, and some are missing; sequencing was by immunoSEQ multiplex PCR. The sample yields 150,000 to 200,000 clones, under 90% seen once. Sequencing was performed on peripheral blood. The receptors here all came from a woman in her 70s with COVID-19, enrolled during active disease.

Written as DNA, the CDR3 is TGTGCCAGCAGGGTCAACCGGGGAATATCCGAGCAGTACGTC. Translating it yields CASRVNRGISEQYV. The chain is built from TRBV27 and TRBJ2-7, with D tentatively TRBD2 (5 bases). The CDR3 runs to 14 residues. Germline loops: CDR1 MNHEY, CDR2 SMNVEV (reference sequence). V dropped 6 bases and J dropped 6 bases, with 18 bases sitting between them.

This chain joins TRBV15 and TRBJ2-3, with TRBD1 matching 8 bases. The CDR3 runs 15 residues. Per germline, CDR1 LNHNV and CDR2 YYDKDF (reference sequence). Trimming took 3 bases from V and 2 from J; bases not matched to a gene: 4. Here the CDR3 DNA reads TGTGCCACCAGCAGCAGGGGGCCTACCACAGATACGCAGTATTTT. Translation: CATSSRGPTTDTQYF.

In DNA, the CDR3 is TGTGCCAGCAGTGAAGCACCGGGACAGGGGTACGAGCAGTACGTC. Translation gives CASSEAPGQGYEQYV. The chain links TRBV6-1 to TRBJ2-7; TRBD1 aligns across 10 bases. CDR1 and CDR2 from the germline V gene are MNHNS and SASEGT. The CDR3 runs 15 residues. Losses at the gene ends were 0 bases for V and 4 bases for J; bases not matched to a gene: 3.

As concerns this clone: This same CDR3 is encoded by further DNA sequences in the sample. This chain links TRBV5-1 with TRBJ2-1; 8 positions agree with TRBD1. Per the germline V gene, CDR1 is SGHRS and CDR2 is YFSETQ. The CDR3 covers 16 residues. The J segment lost 5 bases and the V segment lost 0 bases, leaving 7 bases of the junction unmatched. The CDR3 sequence is CASSLGPGQADNEQFF. CDR3 DNA sequence: TGCGCCAGCAGCTTGGGACCGGGACAGGCGGACAATGAGCAGTTCTTC.

As regards this clone: Germline and junction disagree at one end, which may indicate a read error. The J gene is TRBJ1-2, the V gene TRBV3-1 (or the pseudogene TRBV3-2); 9 bases fit TRBD1. CDR3 length: 13 amino acids. The germline V gene encodes CDR1 LGHDT and CDR2 YNNKEL (reference sequence). The CDR3 loop reads CASNQQGASGYTF. The DNA for the CDR3 is TGTGCCAGCAACCAACAGGGGGCGAGTGGCTACACCTTC.

The sample holds a few counts of this clone. V is TRBV5-1 and J is TRBJ1-3, with D possibly matching TRBD1 (6 bases). The V and J ends lost 3 bases and 6 bases respectively, with 13 bases between them. The germline CDR1 and CDR2 sequences are SGHRS and YFSETQ. This CDR3 contains 14 residues. CDR3 DNA sequence: TGCGCCAGCAGCTCCGGGACAAGTCTAAACACCATATATTTT. This sequence encodes CASSSGTSLNTIYF.

The V call is TRBV5-1, the J call TRBJ2-5; 7 nucleotides align to TRBD2. Germline V CDR1 and CDR2: SGHRS, YFSETQ. V shed 0 bases and J 5 bases; nucleotides not matched to a gene: 7. The CDR3 has 15 amino acids. The CDR3, as DNA: TGCGCCAGCAGCTTGGCAGGGAGGGATGGGGAGACCCAGTACTTC. Translation: CASSLAGRDGETQYF.